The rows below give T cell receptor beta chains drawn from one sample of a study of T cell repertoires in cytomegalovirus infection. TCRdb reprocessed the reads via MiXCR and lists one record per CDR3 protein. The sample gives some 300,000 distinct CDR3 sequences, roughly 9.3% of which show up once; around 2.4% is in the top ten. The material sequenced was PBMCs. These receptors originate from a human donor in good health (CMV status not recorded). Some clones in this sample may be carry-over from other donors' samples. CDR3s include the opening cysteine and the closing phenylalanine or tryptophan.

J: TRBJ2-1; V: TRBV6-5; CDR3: CASSLGQRDNEQFF
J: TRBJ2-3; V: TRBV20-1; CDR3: CSAGRQGAVASTDTQYF
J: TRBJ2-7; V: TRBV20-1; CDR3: CSARPDTPLGLYSYEQYF
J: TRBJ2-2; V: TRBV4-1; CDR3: CASSRGLAGPTGELFF
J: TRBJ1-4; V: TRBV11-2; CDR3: CASSFGAREKLFF
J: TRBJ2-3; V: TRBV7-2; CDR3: CASSPRESTDTQYF
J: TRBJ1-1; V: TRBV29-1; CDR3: CSVEKALTGAEAFF
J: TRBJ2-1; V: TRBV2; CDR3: CASVPGQSFYNEQFF
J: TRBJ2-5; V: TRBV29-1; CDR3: CSVYSGARQETQYF
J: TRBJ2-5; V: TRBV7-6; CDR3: CASSLWSGGETQYF
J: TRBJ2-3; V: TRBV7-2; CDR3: CASSLRWRAGETDTQYF
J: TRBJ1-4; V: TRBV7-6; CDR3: CASSLGTTNEKLFF
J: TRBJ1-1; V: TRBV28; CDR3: CASSLRVGATNTEAFF
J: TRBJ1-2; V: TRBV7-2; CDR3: CASSLGSRGRYGYTF
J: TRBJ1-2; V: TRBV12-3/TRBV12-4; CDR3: CASSLPGASYGYTF
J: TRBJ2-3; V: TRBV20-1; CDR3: CSARDWAGGLTDTQYF
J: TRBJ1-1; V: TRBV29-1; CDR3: CSVEWNTEAFF
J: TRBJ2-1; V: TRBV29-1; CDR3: CSVEIGEPGTYNEQFF
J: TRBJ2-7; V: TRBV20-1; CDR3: CSARQRRPFYEQYF
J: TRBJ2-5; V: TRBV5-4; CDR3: CASSLGQARTQYF
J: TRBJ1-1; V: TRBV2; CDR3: CASSPAGRTEAFF
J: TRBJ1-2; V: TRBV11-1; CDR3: CASSLAESWTETNYGYTF
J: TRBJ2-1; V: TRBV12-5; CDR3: CASGLPGLAGDNEQFF
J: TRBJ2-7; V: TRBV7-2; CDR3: CASSLAQAGNAYEQYF
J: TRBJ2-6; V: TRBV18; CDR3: CASSIQVHVGASGANVLTF
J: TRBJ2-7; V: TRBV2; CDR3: CASSGDSYEQYF
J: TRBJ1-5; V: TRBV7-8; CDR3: CASSFGGPGQPQHF
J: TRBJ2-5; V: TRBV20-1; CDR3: CSARDWASGQETQYF
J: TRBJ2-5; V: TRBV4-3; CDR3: CASSQATRDQETQYF
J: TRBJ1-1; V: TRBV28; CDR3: CASSPPQGMNTEAFF